Presented here are 30 T cell receptor beta chains from one specimen sequenced in a study of STAT5B mutations in CD4+ large granular lymphocyte leukemia. Produced via immunoSEQ multiplex PCR; TCRdb's table is partial and in-frame only. The sample records some 29,000 clones, just under 80% being singletons. The sample consisted of CD4+ T cells from blood buffy coats. These receptor sequences come from a human donor in good health.

CDR3: CASSESWTQGRNTQYF. The CDR3, as DNA: TGTGCCAGCAGTGAATCTTGGACCCAGGGCAGGAATACGCAGTATTTT. The chain recombines TRBV6-4 with TRBJ2-3; D may be TRBD1 (5 bases). Germline values: CDR1 MRHNA, CDR2 SNTAGT. Trimming cost V 3 bases and J 7 bases, with 20 bases left between them. The CDR3 sequence is 16 residues long.

The chain couples TRBV5-1 to TRBJ2-1; 16 bases agree with TRBD2. The CDR3 covers 17 residues. The germline gives CDR1 SGHRS, CDR2 YFSETQ. The V and J ends lost 0 bases and 6 bases, in that order; junction bases with no gene match: 3. The CDR3 coding sequence is TGCGCCAGCAGCTTGGAAGGGACTAGCGGGAGGGGCAATGAGCAGTTCTTC. Translated: CASSLEGTSGRGNEQFF.

The chain recombines TRBV27 with TRBJ2-2; 10 bases are shared with TRBD1. Germline values: CDR1 MNHEY, CDR2 SMNVEV (reference sequence). Germline trimming cut 3 bases from V and 5 bases from J; bases unmatched to any gene: 6. The CDR3 is 16 amino acids. This chain's CDR3 is CASSFRTGGGTGELFF. DNA of the CDR3: TGTGCCAGCAGTTTCCGGACAGGGGGGGGTACCGGGGAGCTGTTTTTT.

The V and J genes are TRBV18 and TRBJ2-5; 8 bases are shared with TRBD2. This CDR3 contains 17 residues. V gave up 1 base and J gave up 5 bases; unmatched junction bases: 12. CDR1 and CDR2 from the germline V gene are KGHSH and LQKENI. CDR3 residues: CASSPQPPRGGPETQYF. The CDR3 nucleotides read TGTGCCAGCTCACCACAGCCCCCCCGCGGGGGGCCGGAGACCCAGTACTTC.

The count of this clone is one. This chain joins TRBV28 and TRBJ2-5; 8 bases agree with TRBD2. From germline, CDR1 is MDHEN and CDR2 SYDVKM. Trimming took 3 bases from V and 2 from J; bases not matched to a gene: 8. The CDR3 contains 16 residues. This chain's CDR3 is CASSFSGVHLQETQYF. The CDR3 coding sequence is TGTGCCAGCAGTTTTAGCGGGGTCCACCTACAAGAGACCCAGTACTTC.

This chain joins TRBV29-1 and TRBJ2-7; 9 bases match TRBD1. V shed 4 bases, J shed 3 bases, and the junction held 7 bases outside the gene matches. The CDR3 is 14 amino acids. Germline CDR1 reads SQVTM; CDR2 reads ANQGSEA. CDR3 sequence (DNA): TGCAGCGTTGCTCCCCGGGACAGGGTCTACGAGCAGTACTTC. As protein: CSVAPRDRVYEQYF.

The rearrangement links TRBV7-2 to TRBJ1-6, with D unresolved. CDR3 size: 13 residues. The germline CDR1 and CDR2 sequences are SGHTA and FQGNSA. This CDR3 is CAVGASQISPLHF. The CDR3, as DNA: TGTGCAGTCGGAGCGAGCCAGATTTCACCCCTCCACTTT.

In its sample, this clone was seen a few times. The junction and the germline gene differ at one end; a read error may be behind it. V gene TRBV27 combines with J gene TRBJ2-7; TRBD1 aligns across 7 bases. The CDR3 is 12 amino acids. From germline, CDR1 is MNHEY and CDR2 SMNVEV (reference sequence). The CDR3 DNA sequence: TGTGCCAGCAGTTTAGGTCGGGACAGAGTTTTCTTC. Translation: CASSLGRDRVFF.

J is TRBJ2-2 and V is TRBV7-9, with a possible D match to TRBD1 (6 bases). Trimming pared 3 bases from V and 2 bases from J, leaving 13 bases between. CDR1 is SEHNR and CDR2 is FQNEAQ in the germline V gene (reference sequence). The CDR3 sequence is 16 residues long. The CDR3 DNA sequence: TGTGCCAGCAGCTTGTCACCAGGGGCCAACACCGGGGAGCTGTTTTTT. Amino acid sequence: CASSLSPGANTGELFF.

This clone was seen more than once but under ten times. The chain joins TRBV10-3 to TRBJ1-5; no clear D gene. Germline V gene lookup returns CDR1 ENHRY and CDR2 SYGVKD. The V and J ends lost 6 bases and 5 bases respectively, with 8 bases between them. The CDR3 is 12 amino acids. CDR3 DNA: TGTGCCATCAGCGAGATGGATCAGCCCCAGCATTTT. This gives the protein CAISEMDQPQHF.

The V gene is TRBV29-1, the J gene TRBJ1-2, with 8 bases identical to TRBD1. The CDR3 length is 13 residues. Germline V gives CDR1 SQVTM, CDR2 ANQGSEA. Losses at the gene ends were 5 bases for V and 1 base for J; bases not matched to a gene: 3. CDR3 DNA sequence: TGCAGCGTTACACAGGGGGATAACTATGGCTACACCTTC. This translates into CSVTQGDNYGYTF.

The table lists this clone with a count of one. The CDR3 is CASSPRDVESYGYTF. CDR3 coding DNA: TGTGCCAGCAGCCCCCGGGACGTCGAGTCCTATGGCTACACCTTC. The gene calls are TRBV9 and TRBJ1-2, with D perhaps matching TRBD1 (5 bases). The germline V gene has CDR1 SGDLS and CDR2 YYNGEE. The V end was cut by 4 bases, the J end by 4 bases, with 17 bases between. The CDR3 has 15 residues.

This chain links TRBV18 with TRBJ1-1, with a tentative D call TRBD1 (5 bases). Per the germline V gene, CDR1 is KGHSH and CDR2 is LQKENI. V was shortened by 6 bases and J by 3 bases, with 14 bases between the two germline ends. The CDR3 length is 14 residues. CDR3 bases: TGTGCCAGCTCTACCCGGGGCCGGGACACTGAAGCTTTCTTT. As protein: CASSTRGRDTEAFF.

The J gene is TRBJ2-7, the V gene TRBV6-5; D gene uncertain. CDR3 length equals 14 residues. CDR1 is MNHEY and CDR2 is SVGAGI in the germline V gene. The V end was cut by 2 bases, the J end by 0 bases, with 8 bases between. The CDR3 loop is CASSYSRASYEQYF. In DNA, the CDR3 is TGTGCCAGCAGTTACAGTAGGGCCTCCTACGAGCAGTACTTC.

The chain carries TRBV11-2 and TRBJ2-5; possibly TRBD2 for D (6 bases). Germline V lookup: CDR1 SGHAT, CDR2 FQNNGV. The CDR3 is made up of 14 amino acids. V lost 5 bases and J lost 4, with 14 bases in between. The DNA of the CDR3 is TGTGCCAGCAGCCCCAACCGAGCGGGAGAGACCCAGTACTTC. Translation gives CASSPNRAGETQYF.

The chain uses TRBV19 and TRBJ2-7, with 9 bases that match TRBD2. The CDR3 has 16 amino acids. V lost 5 bases, J lost 5 bases, and 13 bases stayed unmatched. CDR1 is LNHDA, CDR2 SQIVND, per germline (reference sequence). CDR3 bases: TGTGCCAGTAGTCCTAGGGGTAGCGGGAGAGAGAACGAGCAGTACTTC. Residues: CASSPRGSGRENEQYF.

The J gene is TRBJ2-3, the V gene TRBV5-1, with no clear D. This CDR3 spans 15 amino acids. Per germline, CDR1 SGHRS and CDR2 YFSETQ. Trimming removed 0 bases at V and 0 bases at J, with 8 bases between. As DNA, the CDR3 is TGCGCCAGCAGCTTGGACGGACCTAGCACAGATACGCAGTATTTT. It is translated as CASSLDGPSTDTQYF.

V gene TRBV11-2 combines with J gene TRBJ1-2; 7 positions match TRBD1. Germline V gene data show CDR1 as SGHAT and CDR2 as FQNNGV. Losses at the gene ends were 7 bases for V and 4 bases for J; bases not matched to a gene: 9. The CDR3 is 14 amino acids. The DNA for the CDR3 is TGTGCCAGCACTCCTACAGGGGTGGGCTATGGCTACACCTTC. This gives the protein CASTPTGVGYGYTF.

This clone was seen a single time. The V call is TRBV6-6, the J call TRBJ2-5; perhaps TRBD1 as D (5 bases). The CDR3 length is 15 residues. Germline V gives CDR1 MNHNY, CDR2 SVGAGI (reference sequence). Trimming cost V 2 bases and J 3 bases, with 13 bases left between them. The CDR3 DNA follows: TGTGCCAGCAGTTACACCCCAGGGTGGGAAGAGACCCAGTACTTC. Its protein product is CASSYTPGWEETQYF.

J is TRBJ1-4 and V is TRBV5-1; possible D gene TRBD1, 6 bases. The V end lost 4 bases, the J end lost 2 bases, and 21 bases lay between the germline ends. The CDR3 has 18 residues. Germline CDR1 SGHRS, CDR2 YFSETQ. CDR3 protein: CASSEPRGFSATNEKLFF. DNA for the CDR3: TGCGCCAGCAGCGAGCCCAGGGGCTTTTCGGCGACTAATGAAAAACTGTTTTTT.

V gene TRBV11-2 combines with J gene TRBJ1-4; 7 positions agree with TRBD1. Germline V gives CDR1 SGHAT, CDR2 FQNNGV. The CDR3 is 16 residues long. The J segment lost 6 bases and the V segment lost 5 bases, leaving 12 bases of the junction unmatched. CDR3: CASSHPAGGVDEKLFF. CDR3 sequence (DNA): TGTGCCAGCAGCCACCCAGCAGGGGGAGTGGATGAAAAACTGTTTTTT. Combining the CDR3 with reference TRBV11-2 and TRBJ1-4 gives the whole variable domain EAGVAQSPRYKIIEKRQSVAFWCNPISGHATLYWYQQILGQGPKLLIQFQNNGVVDDSQLPKDRFSAERLKGVDSTLKIQPAKLEDSAVYLCASSHPAGGVDEKLFFGSGTQLSVL.

The V and J genes are TRBV11-2 and TRBJ2-2, with TRBD2 matching 9 bases. CDR3 length: 16 residues. Looked up from germline, CDR1 is SGHAT and CDR2 is FQNNGV. V gave up 3 bases and J gave up 6 bases; unmatched junction bases: 8. The DNA for the CDR3 is TGTGCCAGCAGCTTTAGCGGGAGTGGAAAGGCCGGGGAGCTGTTTTTT. It translates to CASSFSGSGKAGELFF.

The J gene is TRBJ2-7, the V gene TRBV28; 8 nucleotides match TRBD2. This CDR3 spans 15 amino acids. Germline V gives CDR1 MDHEN, CDR2 SYDVKM. V lost 6 bases and J lost 2; bases outside the gene matches: 9. CDR3 sequence reads: CASSPPGLAPYEQYF. The CDR3 DNA is TGTGCCAGCAGCCCCCCAGGACTAGCACCCTACGAGCAGTACTTC.

The chain carries TRBV19 and TRBJ1-4, with D perhaps matching TRBD1 (5 bases). The CDR3 is 14 amino acids. The germline V and J ends were trimmed by 5 bases and 7 bases, with 14 bases remaining between them. Per the germline V gene, CDR1 is LNHDA and CDR2 is SQIVND (reference sequence). CDR3 region: CASSLTGVIEKLFF. The CDR3 DNA reads as TGTGCCAGTAGTTTGACGGGGGTGATTGAAAAACTGTTTTTT.

The genes are TRBV6-1 and TRBJ2-5; 7 bases map to TRBD2. CDR1 MNHNS and CDR2 SASEGT come from the germline V gene. The CDR3 is 14 amino acids. V was pared by 10 bases and J by 5 bases, with 13 bases of the junction left unmatched. The CDR3 sequence is CATMMAGAVETQYF. The CDR3 nucleotides are TGTGCCACCATGATGGCGGGAGCTGTGGAGACCCAGTACTTC.

This clone came up a few times. The chain combines TRBV28 with TRBJ1-1, with 9 positions matching TRBD1. Germline values: CDR1 MDHEN, CDR2 SYDVKM. This CDR3 region has 14 residues. Losses at the gene ends were 1 base for V and 10 bases for J; bases not matched to a gene: 7. The CDR3 DNA sequence: TGTGCCAGCAGTTTATTCACAGGGGGCGACGGAGCTTTCTTT. It specifies CASSLFTGGDGAFF.

This clone was recorded only once. The chain couples TRBV5-1 to TRBJ2-7; 8 positions match TRBD1. V lost 0 bases to trimming and J lost 7 bases; unmatched junction nucleotides: 3. Germline-derived CDR1 and CDR2 are SGHRS and YFSETQ. The CDR3 has 13 residues. Here the CDR3 DNA reads TGCGCCAGCAGCTTGGTGGACAGGGCTGAGCAGTACTTC. It encodes CASSLVDRAEQYF. Complete variable domain (other parts from reference TRBV5-1 and TRBJ2-7): KAGVTQTPRYLIKTRGQQVTLSCSPISGHRSVSWYQQTPGQGLQFLFEYFSETQRNKGNFPGRFSGRQFSNSRSEMNVSTLELGDSALYLCASSLVDRAEQYFGPGTRLTVT.

J is TRBJ1-2 and V is TRBV28; possibly TRBD1 for D (5 bases). V lost 2 bases and J 5 bases, leaving 6 bases between the germline ends. Germline V gene data show CDR1 as MDHEN and CDR2 as SYDVKM. This CDR3 region has 12 residues. CDR3 in DNA: TGTGCCAGCAGTTTAGGGGGATATGGCTACACCTTC. It is translated as CASSLGGYGYTF.

V is TRBV14 and J is TRBJ1-2, with D hard to call. The germline gives CDR1 SGHDN, CDR2 FVKESK. This CDR3 region has 14 residues. Trimming removed 1 base at V and 8 bases at J, with 14 bases between. The CDR3 region is CASSQVGRAGGYTF. As DNA, the CDR3 is TGTGCCAGCAGCCAAGTTGGTAGGGCGGGAGGCTACACCTTC.

In its sample, this clone was seen a few times. In DNA form, the CDR3 reads TGTGCCAGCAGTCCTCGGCAGACGAATCAGCCCCAGCATTTT. It is translated as CASSPRQTNQPQHF. The chain links TRBV2 to TRBJ1-5; unclear D gene. The CDR3 is 14 residues long. Germline CDR1 and CDR2: SNHLY and FYNNEI. Trimming removed 5 bases at V and 4 bases at J, with 12 bases between.